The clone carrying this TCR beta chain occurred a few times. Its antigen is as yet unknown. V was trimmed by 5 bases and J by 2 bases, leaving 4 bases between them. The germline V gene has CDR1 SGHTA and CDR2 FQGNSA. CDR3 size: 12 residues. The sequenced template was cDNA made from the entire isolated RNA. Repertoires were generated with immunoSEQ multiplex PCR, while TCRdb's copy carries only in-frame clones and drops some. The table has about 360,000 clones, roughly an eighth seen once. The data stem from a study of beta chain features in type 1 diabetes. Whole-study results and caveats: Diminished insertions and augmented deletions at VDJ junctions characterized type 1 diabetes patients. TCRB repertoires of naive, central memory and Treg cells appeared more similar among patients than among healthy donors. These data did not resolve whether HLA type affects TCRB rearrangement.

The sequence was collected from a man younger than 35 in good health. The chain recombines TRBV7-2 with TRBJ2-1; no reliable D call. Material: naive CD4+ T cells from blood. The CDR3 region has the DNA TGTGCCAGCAGCCTTACCTACAATGAGCAGTTCTTC. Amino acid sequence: CASSLTYNEQFF.